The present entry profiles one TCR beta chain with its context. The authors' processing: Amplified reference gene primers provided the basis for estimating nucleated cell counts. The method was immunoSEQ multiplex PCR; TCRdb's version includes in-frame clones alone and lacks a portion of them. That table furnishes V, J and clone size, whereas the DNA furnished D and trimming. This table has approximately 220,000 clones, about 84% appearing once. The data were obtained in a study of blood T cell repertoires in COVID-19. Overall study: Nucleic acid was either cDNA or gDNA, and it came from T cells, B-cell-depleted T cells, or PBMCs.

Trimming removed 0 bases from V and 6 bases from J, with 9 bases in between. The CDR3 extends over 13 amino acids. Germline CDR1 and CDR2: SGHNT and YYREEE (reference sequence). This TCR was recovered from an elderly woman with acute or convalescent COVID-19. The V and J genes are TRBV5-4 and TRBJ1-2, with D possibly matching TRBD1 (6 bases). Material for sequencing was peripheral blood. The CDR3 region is CASSLATGNGYTF. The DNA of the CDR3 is TGTGCCAGCAGCTTGGCTACAGGGAATGGCTACACCTTC.